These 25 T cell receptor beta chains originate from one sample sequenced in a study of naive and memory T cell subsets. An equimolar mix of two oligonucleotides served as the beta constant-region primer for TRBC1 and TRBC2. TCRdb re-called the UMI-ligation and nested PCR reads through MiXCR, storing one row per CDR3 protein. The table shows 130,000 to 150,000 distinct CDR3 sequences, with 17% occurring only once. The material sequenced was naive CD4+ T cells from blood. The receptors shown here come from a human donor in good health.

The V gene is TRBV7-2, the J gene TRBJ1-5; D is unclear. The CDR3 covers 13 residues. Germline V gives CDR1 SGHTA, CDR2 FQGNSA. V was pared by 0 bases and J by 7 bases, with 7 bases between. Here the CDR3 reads CASSLASGQPQHF. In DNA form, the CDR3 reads TGTGCCAGCAGCTTAGCGTCGGGGCAGCCCCAGCATTTT.

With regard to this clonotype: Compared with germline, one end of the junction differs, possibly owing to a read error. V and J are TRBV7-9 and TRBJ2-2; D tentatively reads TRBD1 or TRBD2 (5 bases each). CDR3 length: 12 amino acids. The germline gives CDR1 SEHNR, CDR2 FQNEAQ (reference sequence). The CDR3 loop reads CASSWGTGELLF. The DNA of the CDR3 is TGTGCCAGCAGCTGGGGGACCGGGGAGCTGTTGTTT.

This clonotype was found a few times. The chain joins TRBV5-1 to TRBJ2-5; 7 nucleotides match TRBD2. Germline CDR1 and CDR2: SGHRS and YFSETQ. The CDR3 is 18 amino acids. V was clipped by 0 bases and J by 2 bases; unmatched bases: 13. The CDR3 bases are TGCGCCAGCAGCTTGGCCGGAGGGTCGGGAGGTGAACAAGAGACCCAGTACTTC. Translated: CASSLAGGSGGEQETQYF.

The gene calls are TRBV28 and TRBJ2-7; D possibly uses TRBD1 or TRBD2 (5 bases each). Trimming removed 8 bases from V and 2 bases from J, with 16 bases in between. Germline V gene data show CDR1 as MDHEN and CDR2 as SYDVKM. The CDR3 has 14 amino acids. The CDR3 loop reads CASRDAGRTYEQYF. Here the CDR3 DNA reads TGTGCCAGCCGGGACGCGGGTCGAACCTACGAGCAGTACTTC.

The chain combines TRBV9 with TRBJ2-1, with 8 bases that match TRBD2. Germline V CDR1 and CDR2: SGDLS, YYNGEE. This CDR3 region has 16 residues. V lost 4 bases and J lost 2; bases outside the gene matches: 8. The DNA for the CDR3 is TGTGCCAGCAGCCCCAGCGGGGGCATCCCCTACAATGAGCAGTTCTTC. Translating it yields CASSPSGGIPYNEQFF.

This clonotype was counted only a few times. CDR3 sequence: CSARESSGRANEQFF. The DNA of the CDR3 is TGCAGTGCTAGAGAGTCTAGCGGGAGGGCGAATGAGCAGTTCTTC. The chain is built from TRBV20-1 and TRBJ2-1, with 12 bases lining up with TRBD2. Trimming cost V 0 bases and J 7 bases; bases outside gene matches: 4. Per the germline V gene, CDR1 is DFQATT and CDR2 is SNEGSKA (reference sequence). The CDR3 length is 15 residues.

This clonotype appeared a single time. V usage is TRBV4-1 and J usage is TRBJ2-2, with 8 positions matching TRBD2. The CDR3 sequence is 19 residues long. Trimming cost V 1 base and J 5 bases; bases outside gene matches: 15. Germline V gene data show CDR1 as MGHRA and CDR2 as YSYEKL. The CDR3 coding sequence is TGCGCCAGCAGCCAAGTAGGGTTATTTGGCGGCGGGAGGACCGGGGAGCTGTTTTTT. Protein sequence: CASSQVGLFGGGRTGELFF.

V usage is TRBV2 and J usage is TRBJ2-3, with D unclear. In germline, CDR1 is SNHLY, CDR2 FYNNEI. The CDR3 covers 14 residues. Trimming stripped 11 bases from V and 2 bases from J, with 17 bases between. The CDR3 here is CACLGLDPTDTQYF. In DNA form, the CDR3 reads TGTGCCTGCCTGGGTTTGGACCCCACAGATACGCAGTATTTT.

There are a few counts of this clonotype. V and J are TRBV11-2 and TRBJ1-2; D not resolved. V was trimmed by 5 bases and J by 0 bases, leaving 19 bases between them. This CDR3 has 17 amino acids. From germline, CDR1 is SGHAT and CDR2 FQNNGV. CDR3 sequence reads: CASSPLIPGGPNYGYTF. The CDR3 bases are TGTGCCAGCAGCCCTCTGATCCCGGGAGGCCCTAACTATGGCTACACCTTC. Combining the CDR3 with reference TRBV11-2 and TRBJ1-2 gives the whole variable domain EAGVAQSPRYKIIEKRQSVAFWCNPISGHATLYWYQQILGQGPKLLIQFQNNGVVDDSQLPKDRFSAERLKGVDSTLKIQPAKLEDSAVYLCASSPLIPGGPNYGYTFGSGTRLTVV.

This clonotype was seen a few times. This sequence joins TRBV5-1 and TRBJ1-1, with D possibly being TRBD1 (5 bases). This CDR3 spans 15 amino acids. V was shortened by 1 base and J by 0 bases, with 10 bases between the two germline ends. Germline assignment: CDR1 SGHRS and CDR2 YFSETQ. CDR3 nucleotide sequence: TGCGCCAGCAGCTTGCAGCAGGGACTGAACACTGAAGCTTTCTTT. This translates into CASSLQQGLNTEAFF.

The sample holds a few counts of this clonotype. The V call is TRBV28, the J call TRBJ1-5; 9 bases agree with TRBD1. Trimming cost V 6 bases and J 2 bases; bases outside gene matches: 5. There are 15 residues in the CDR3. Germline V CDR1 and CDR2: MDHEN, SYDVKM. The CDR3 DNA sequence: TGTGCCAGCAGGGGGACAGGGTTTGGCAATCAGCCCCAGCATTTT. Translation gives CASRGTGFGNQPQHF.

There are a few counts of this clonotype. The CDR3 bases are TGTGCCAGCAGTTCAAGGGGAAATGGCTACACCTTC. It specifies CASSSRGNGYTF. This rearrangement joins TRBV12-3 or TRBV12-4 to TRBJ1-2, with a weak D call TRBD1 (5 bases). Trimming pared 4 bases from V and 6 bases from J, leaving 9 bases between. The CDR3 runs to 12 residues.

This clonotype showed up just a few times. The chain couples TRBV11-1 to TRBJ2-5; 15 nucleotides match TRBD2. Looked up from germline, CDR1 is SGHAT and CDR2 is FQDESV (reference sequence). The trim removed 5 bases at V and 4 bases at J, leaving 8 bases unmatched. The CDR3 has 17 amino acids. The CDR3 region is CASSPFPGLAGGETQYF. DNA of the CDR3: TGTGCCAGCAGCCCCTTTCCGGGACTAGCGGGAGGAGAGACCCAGTACTTC.

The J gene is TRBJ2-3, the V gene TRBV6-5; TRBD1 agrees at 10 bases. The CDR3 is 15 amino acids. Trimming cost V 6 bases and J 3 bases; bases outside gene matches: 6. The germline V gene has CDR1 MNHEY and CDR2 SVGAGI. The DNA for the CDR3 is TGTGCCAGCAGGATGGACAGGGGGTGGACAGATACGCAGTATTTT. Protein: CASRMDRGWTDTQYF.

The CDR3 sequence: CASSLAGTRFTGELFF. The DNA of the CDR3 is TGTGCCAGCAGCTTAGCCGGGACACGGTTCACCGGGGAGCTGTTTTTT. This sequence joins TRBV7-2 and TRBJ2-2; D perhaps matches TRBD1 (6 bases). CDR1 and CDR2 from the germline V gene are SGHTA and FQGNSA. The CDR3 totals 16 residues. V lost 0 bases, J lost 4 bases, and 12 bases lay in between.

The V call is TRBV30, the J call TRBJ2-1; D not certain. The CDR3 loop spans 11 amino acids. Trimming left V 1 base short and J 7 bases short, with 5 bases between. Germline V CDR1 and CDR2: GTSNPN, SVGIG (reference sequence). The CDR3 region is CAWSGRNEQFF. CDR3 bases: TGTGCCTGGAGTGGACGTAATGAGCAGTTCTTC.

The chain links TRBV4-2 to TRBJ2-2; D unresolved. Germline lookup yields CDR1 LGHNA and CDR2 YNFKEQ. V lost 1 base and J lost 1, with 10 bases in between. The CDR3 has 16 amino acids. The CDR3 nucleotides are TGTGCCAGCAGCCAAGTTGTACTGGAGAACACCGGGGAGCTGTTTTTT. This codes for CASSQVVLENTGELFF.

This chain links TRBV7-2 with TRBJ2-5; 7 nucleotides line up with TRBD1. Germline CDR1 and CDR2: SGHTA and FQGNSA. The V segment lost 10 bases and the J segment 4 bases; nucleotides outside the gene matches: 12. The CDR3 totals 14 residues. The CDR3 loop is CAIAIDRAVETQYF. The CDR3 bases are TGTGCCATAGCCATTGACAGGGCCGTAGAGACCCAGTACTTC.

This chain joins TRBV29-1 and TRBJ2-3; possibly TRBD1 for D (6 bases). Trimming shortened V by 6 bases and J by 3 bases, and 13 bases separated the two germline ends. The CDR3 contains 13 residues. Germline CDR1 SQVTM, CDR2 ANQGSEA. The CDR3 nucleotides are TGCAGCGTGAAGGGACAAGGGACAGATACGCAGTATTTT. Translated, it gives CSVKGQGTDTQYF.

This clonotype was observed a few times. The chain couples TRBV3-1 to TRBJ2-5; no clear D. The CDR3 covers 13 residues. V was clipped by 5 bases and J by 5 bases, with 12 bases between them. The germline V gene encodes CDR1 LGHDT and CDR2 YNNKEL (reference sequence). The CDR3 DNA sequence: TGTGCCAGCAGCTCGGCGAGGCTGGAGACCCAGTACTTC. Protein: CASSSARLETQYF.

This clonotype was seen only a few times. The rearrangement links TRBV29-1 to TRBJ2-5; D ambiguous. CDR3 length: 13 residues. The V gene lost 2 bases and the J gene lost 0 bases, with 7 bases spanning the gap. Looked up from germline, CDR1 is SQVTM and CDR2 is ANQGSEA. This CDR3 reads CSVERVYQETQYF. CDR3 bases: TGCAGCGTTGAAAGGGTGTACCAAGAGACCCAGTACTTC. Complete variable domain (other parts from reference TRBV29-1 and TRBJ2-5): SAVISQKPSRDICQRGTSLTIQCQVDSQVTMMFWYRQQPGQSLTLIATANQGSEATYESGFVIDKFPISRPNLTFSTLTVSNMSPEDSSIYLCSVERVYQETQYFGPGTRLLVL.

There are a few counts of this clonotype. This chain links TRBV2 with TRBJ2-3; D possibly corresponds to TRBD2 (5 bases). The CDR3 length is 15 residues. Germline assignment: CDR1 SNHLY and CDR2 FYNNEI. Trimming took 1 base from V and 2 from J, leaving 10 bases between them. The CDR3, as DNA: TGTGCCAGCAGTGAAGTTTTAGCGTACACAGATACGCAGTATTTT. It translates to CASSEVLAYTDTQYF.

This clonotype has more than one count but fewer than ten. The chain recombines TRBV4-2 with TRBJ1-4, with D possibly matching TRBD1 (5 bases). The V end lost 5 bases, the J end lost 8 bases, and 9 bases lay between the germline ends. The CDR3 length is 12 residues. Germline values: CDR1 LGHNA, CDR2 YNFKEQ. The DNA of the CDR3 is TGTGCCAGCAGCTTCCGGGGGGAAAAACTGTTTTTT. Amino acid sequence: CASSFRGEKLFF.

CDR3 in amino acids: CASSLDRTSGRQQYF. The DNA for the CDR3 is TGTGCCAGCAGCTTAGACCGGACTAGCGGGAGGCAGCAGTACTTC. The chain has TRBV7-2 and TRBJ2-7; TRBD2 matches at 14 bases. V gave up 1 base and J gave up 8 bases; unmatched junction bases: 4. CDR3 size: 15 residues. Per the germline V gene, CDR1 is SGHTA and CDR2 is FQGNSA.

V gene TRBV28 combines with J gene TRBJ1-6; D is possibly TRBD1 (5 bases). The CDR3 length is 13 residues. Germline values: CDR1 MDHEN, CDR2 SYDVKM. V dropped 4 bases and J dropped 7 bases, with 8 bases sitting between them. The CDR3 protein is CASSWGYNSPLHF. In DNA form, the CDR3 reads TGTGCCAGCAGTTGGGGCTACAATTCACCCCTCCACTTT.